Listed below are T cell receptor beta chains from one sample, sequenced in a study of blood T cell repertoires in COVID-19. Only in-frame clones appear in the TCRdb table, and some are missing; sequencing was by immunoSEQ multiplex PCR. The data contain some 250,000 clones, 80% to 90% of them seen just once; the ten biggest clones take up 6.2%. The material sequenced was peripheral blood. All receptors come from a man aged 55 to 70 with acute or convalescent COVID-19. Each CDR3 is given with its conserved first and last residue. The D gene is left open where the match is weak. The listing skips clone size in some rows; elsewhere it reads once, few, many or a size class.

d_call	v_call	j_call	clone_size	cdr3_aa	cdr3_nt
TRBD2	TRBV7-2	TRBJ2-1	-	CASSPGRANEQFF	TGTGCCAGCAGCCCGGGGAGGGCCAATGAGCAGTTCTTC
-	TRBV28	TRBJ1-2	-	CASSLIPFYGYTF	TGTGCCAGCAGTTTAATCCCCTTCTATGGCTACACCTTC
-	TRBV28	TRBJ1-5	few	CASSFLGPDSNQPQHF	TGTGCCAGCAGTTTCTTGGGGCCTGATAGCAATCAGCCCCAGCATTTT
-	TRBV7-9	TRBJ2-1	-	CASSFGLHNEQFF	TGTGCCAGCAGCTTCGGACTCCACAATGAGCAGTTCTTC
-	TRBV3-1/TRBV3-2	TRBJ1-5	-	CASSQRRQGYQPQHF	TGTGCCAGCAGCCAACGTCGGCAGGGTTATCAGCCCCAGCATTTT
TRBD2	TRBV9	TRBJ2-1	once	CASSVRLAESYNEQFF	TGTGCCAGCAGCGTACGACTAGCGGAATCCTACAATGAGCAGTTCTTC
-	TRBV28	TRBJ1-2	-	CASSDQGPVYGYTF	TGTGCCAGCAGTGACCAGGGGCCCGTCTATGGCTACACCTTC
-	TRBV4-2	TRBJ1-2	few	CASSAGAGPNYGYTF	TGTGCCAGCAGCGCAGGGGCAGGGCCAAACTATGGCTACACCTTC
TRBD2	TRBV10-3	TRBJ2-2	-	CATQGLAGVSIDTGELFF	TGTGCCACCCAGGGACTAGCGGGAGTGAGTATAGACACCGGGGAGCTGTTTTTT
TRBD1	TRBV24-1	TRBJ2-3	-	CATRATGGLGTQYF	TGTGCCACCAGGGCAACAGGGGGCCTAGGGACGCAGTATTTT
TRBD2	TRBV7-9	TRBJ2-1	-	CASSKAGAPGDEQFF	TGTGCCAGCAGCAAAGCGGGAGCCCCGGGGGATGAGCAGTTCTTC
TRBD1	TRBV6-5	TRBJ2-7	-	CASSPGTGRSEQYF	TGTGCCAGCAGTCCCGGGACAGGGAGATCCGAGCAGTACTTC
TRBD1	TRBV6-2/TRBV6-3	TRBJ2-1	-	CASSYEDRAYNEQFF	TGTGCCAGCAGTTACGAGGACAGGGCCTACAATGAGCAGTTCTTC
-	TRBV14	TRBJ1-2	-	CASSHSGTLGYTF	TGTGCCAGCAGCCATTCCGGGACATTGGGCTACACCTTC
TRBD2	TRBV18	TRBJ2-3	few	CASSPREGTDTQYF	TGTGCCAGCTCACCCAGGGAGGGAACAGATACGCAGTATTTT
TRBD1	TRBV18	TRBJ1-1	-	CASSVRTGFNTEAFF	TGTGCCAGCTCAGTTAGGACAGGGTTCAACACTGAAGCTTTCTTT
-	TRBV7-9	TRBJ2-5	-	CASSSGVGVQYF	TGTGCCAGCAGCTCAGGGGTAGGGGTCCAGTACTTC
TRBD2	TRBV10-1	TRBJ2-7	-	CASSRFSGRNEQYF	TGCGCCAGCAGTCGATTTAGCGGGAGAAACGAGCAGTACTTC
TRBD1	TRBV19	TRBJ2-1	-	CASSNHRTGGANEQFF	TGTGCCAGTAGTAACCATCGGACAGGGGGTGCAAATGAGCAGTTCTTC
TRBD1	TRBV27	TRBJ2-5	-	CASSSAGGGETQYF	TGTGCCAGCAGCTCGGCAGGGGGTGGAGAGACCCAGTACTTC
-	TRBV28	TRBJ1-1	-	CASSSPGKGYTEAFF	TGTGCCAGCAGTTCCCCCGGGAAGGGATATACTGAAGCTTTCTTT
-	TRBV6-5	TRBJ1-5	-	CASSYSSSGSQPQHF	TGTGCCAGCAGTTACTCGAGTTCCGGGTCCCAGCCCCAGCATTTT
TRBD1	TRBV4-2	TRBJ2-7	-	CASRKGDRSHLDSSYEQYF	TGTGCCAGCAGAAAAGGGGACAGGAGTCACCTCGATAGCTCCTACGAGCAGTACTTC
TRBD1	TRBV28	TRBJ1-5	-	CASSLTRQGIGQPQHF	TGTGCCAGCAGTTTAACCCGACAGGGTATAGGACAGCCCCAGCATTTT
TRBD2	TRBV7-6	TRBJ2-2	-	CASSLELSGLAGVRTGELFF	TGTGCCAGCAGCTTAGAGTTATCGGGACTAGCGGGAGTTAGGACCGGGGAGCTGTTTTTT
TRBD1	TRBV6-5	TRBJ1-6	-	CASRTGEGSPLHF	TGTGCCAGCCGGACAGGCGAGGGTTCACCCCTCCACTTT
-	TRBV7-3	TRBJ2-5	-	CASSPNDIGETQYF	TGTGCCAGCAGCCCTAATGACATTGGAGAGACCCAGTACTTC
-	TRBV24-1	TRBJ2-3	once	CATSQRGYGDTQYF	TGTGCCACCAGCCAAAGGGGGTATGGGGATACGCAGTATTTT
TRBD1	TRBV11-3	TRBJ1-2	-	CASSLRLGTGANYGYTF	TGTGCCAGCAGCTTAAGGTTGGGGACAGGGGCCAACTATGGCTACACCTTC
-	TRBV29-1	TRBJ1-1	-	CSVEEYTTNTEAFF	TGCAGCGTTGAGGAGTATACCACGAACACTGAAGCTTTCTTT
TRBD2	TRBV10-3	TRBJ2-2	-	CATSPGGSAGELFF	TGTGCCACTTCCCCGGGGGGGTCCGCCGGGGAGCTGTTTTTT
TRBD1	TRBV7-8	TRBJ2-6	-	CASSSYTDRGPGANVLTF	TGTGCCAGCAGCTCGTACACAGACAGGGGGCCTGGGGCCAACGTCCTGACTTTC
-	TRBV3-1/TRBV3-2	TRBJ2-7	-	CASSSGSYEQYF	TGTGCCAGCAGTTCGGGGAGTTACGAGCAGTACTTC
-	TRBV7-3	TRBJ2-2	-	CASSPLPRTVGNTGELFF	TGTGCCAGCAGCCCCCTCCCCCGGACAGTGGGGAACACCGGGGAGCTGTTTTTT
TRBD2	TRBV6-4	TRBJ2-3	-	CASSDSTSGSTDTQYF	TGTGCCAGCAGTGACTCGACTAGCGGGAGCACAGATACGCAGTATTTT
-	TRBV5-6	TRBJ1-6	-	CASSKSRSSYNSPLHF	TGTGCCAGCAGCAAGTCAAGGAGCTCCTATAATTCACCCCTCCACTTT
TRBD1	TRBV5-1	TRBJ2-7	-	CASSLAGQGFHEQYF	TGCGCCAGCAGCTTGGCTGGACAGGGATTCCACGAGCAGTACTTC
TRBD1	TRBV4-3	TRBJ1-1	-	CASSLTGTGPRTEAFF	TGCGCCAGCAGCCTCACCGGGACAGGGCCAAGGACTGAAGCTTTCTTT
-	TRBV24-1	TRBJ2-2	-	CATSAPRAGGYTGELFF	TGTGCCACCAGTGCTCCCCGGGCAGGGGGGTACACCGGGGAGCTGTTTTTT
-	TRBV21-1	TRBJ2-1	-	CASIPDRDTYNEQFF	TGTGCCAGCATCCCTGACAGGGACACCTACAATGAGCAGTTCTTC
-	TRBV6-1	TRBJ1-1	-	CASRPVRDTEAFF	TGTGCCAGCAGGCCCGTCCGGGACACTGAAGCTTTCTTT
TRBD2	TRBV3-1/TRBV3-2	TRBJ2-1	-	CASSRSGTGEQFF	TGTGCCAGCAGCCGTAGCGGGACGGGTGAGCAGTTCTTC
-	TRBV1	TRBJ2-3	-	CTSSQGLAGLTDTQYF	TGCACCAGCAGCCAGGGTCTAGCGGGCCTCACAGATACGCAGTATTTT
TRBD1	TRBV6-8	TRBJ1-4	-	CASNKGGRRSTNEKLFF	TGTGCCAGCAACAAAGGGGGCAGGCGTTCAACTAATGAAAAACTGTTTTTT
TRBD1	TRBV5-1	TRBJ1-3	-	CASSSTGANSGNTIYF	TGCGCCAGCAGCTCTACAGGGGCCAACTCTGGAAACACCATATATTTT
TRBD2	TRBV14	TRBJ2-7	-	CASSRNSGSRVTYEQYF	TGTGCCAGCAGCCGTAATAGCGGGAGTAGAGTCACCTACGAGCAGTACTTC
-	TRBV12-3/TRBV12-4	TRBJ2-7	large	CASGRLDYEQYF	TGTGCCAGCGGTCGTTTAGACTACGAGCAGTACTTC
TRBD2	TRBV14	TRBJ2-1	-	CASSRLADYNEQFF	TGTGCCAGCAGCCGACTAGCGGACTACAATGAGCAGTTCTTC
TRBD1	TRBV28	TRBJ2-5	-	CASSFFGTAFQETQYF	TGTGCCAGCAGTTTTTTCGGGACAGCCTTCCAAGAGACCCAGTACTTC
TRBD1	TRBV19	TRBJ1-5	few	CASSPRTGNQWNNQPQHF	TGTGCCAGTAGTCCGCGGACAGGGAATCAATGGAACAATCAGCCCCAGCATTTT
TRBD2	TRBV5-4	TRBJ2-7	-	CASSLGLAGQREQYF	TGTGCCAGCAGCTTGGGACTAGCGGGACAGAGGGAGCAGTACTTC
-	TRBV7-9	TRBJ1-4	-	CASGPTTNEKLFF	TGTGCCAGCGGTCCTACAACTAATGAAAAACTGTTTTTT